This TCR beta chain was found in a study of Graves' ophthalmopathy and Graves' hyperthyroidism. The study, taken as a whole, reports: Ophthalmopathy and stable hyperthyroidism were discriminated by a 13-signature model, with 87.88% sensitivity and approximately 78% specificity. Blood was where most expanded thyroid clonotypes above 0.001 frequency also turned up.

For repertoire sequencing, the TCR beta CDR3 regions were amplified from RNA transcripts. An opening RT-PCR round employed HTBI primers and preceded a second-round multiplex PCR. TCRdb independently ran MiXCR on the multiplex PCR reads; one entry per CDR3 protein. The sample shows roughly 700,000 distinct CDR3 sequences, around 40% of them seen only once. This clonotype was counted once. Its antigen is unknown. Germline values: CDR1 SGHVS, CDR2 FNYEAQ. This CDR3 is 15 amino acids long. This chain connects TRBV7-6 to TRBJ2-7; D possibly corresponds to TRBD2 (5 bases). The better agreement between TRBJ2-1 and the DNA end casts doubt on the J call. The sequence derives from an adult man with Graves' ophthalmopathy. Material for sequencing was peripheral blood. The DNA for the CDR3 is TGTGCCAGCAGCTTAGTTATTGTGGGAGAGGGTGAGCAGTTCTTC. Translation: CASSLVIVGEGEQFF.